This TCR beta chain comes out of a study of PD-1 blockade in classical Hodgkin lymphoma. The study, taken as a whole, reports: Relative to healthy donors, newly diagnosed patients reportedly had lower baseline TCR diversity, which was reported as lower still in relapsed/refractory patients.

The time point here: cycle 4 day 1 (C4D1), after around six weeks of nivolumab. All trial patients relapsed after autologous stem cell transplantation. Turning to this clone: The antigen is not known.

Clones were read by immunoSEQ multiplex PCR, and TCRdb kept only the in-frame ones, dropping some. The table lists 50,000 or so clones, 90% of them singletons, with around 14% in the top ten. From germline, CDR1 is GTSNPN and CDR2 SVGIG (reference sequence). This CDR3 contains 12 residues. V lost 0 bases and J lost 5, with 8 bases in between. The V call is TRBV30, the J call TRBJ2-7, with D unclear. This receptor was obtained from a human donor with classical Hodgkin lymphoma. This sample comprised peripheral blood mononuclear cells (PBMCs), obtained before the fourth cycle of nivolumab. The CDR3 nucleotides are TGTGCCTGGAGTGTAATTCCTCACGAGCAGTACTTC. This gives the protein CAWSVIPHEQYF.